Each of the 3 T cell receptor beta chains below was sequenced from the same sample in a study of T cell changes during pregnancy in multiple sclerosis. Data came from immunoSEQ multiplex PCR; TCRdb stores just in-frame clones and leaves some out. The table shows about 40,000 clones, with around 90% occurring only once. Here the sequenced sample was CD4+ T cells from peripheral blood mononuclear cells, taken after pregnancy. These receptors were obtained from a female donor with multiple sclerosis, enrolled in a pregnancy study.

The table lists this clone with a count of one. The chain links TRBV19 to TRBJ1-5; the D gene is possibly TRBD1 (6 bases). The ends were cut back, 5 bases at V and 3 bases at J, with 8 bases in the middle. This CDR3 has 13 amino acids. Germline loops: CDR1 LNHDA, CDR2 SQIVND (reference sequence). The CDR3 reads CASSGGFNQPQHF. The CDR3 DNA follows: TGTGCCAGTAGTGGGGGCTTCAATCAGCCCCAGCATTTT. Full variable domain (outside the CDR3, taken from reference TRBV19 and TRBJ1-5): DGGITQSPKYLFRKEGQNVTLSCEQNLNHDAMYWYRQDPGQGLRLIYYSQIVNDFQKGDIAEGYSVSREKKESFPLTVTSAQKNPTAFYLCASSGGFNQPQHFGDGTRLSIL.

The V call is TRBV7-2, the J call TRBJ2-1; 8 bases fit TRBD2. Per germline, CDR1 SGHTA and CDR2 FQGNSA. The junction had 5 bases not matched to a gene; V was cut back by 3 bases and J by 7 bases. The CDR3 totals 14 residues. This CDR3 reads CASSFQGLVNEQFF. DNA of the CDR3: TGTGCCAGCAGCTTCCAGGGACTAGTGAATGAGCAGTTCTTC. Filled out from reference TRBV7-2 and TRBJ2-1, the complete variable domain reads GAGVSQSPSNKVTEKGKDVELRCDPISGHTALYWYRQSLGQGLEFLIYFQGNSAPDKSGLPSDRFSAERTGGSVSTLTIQRTQQEDSAVYLCASSFQGLVNEQFFGPGTRLTVL.

This chain joins TRBV21-1 and TRBJ2-7; the table's TRBD1 call for D was not verified on the DNA. TRBV21-1 constitutes a pseudogene. The CDR3 length is 16 residues. The CDR3 loop is CASKGEAWGTGYEQYF. CDR3 DNA sequence: TGTGCCAGCAAAGGGGAAGCATGGGGGACAGGATACGAGCAGTACTTC.